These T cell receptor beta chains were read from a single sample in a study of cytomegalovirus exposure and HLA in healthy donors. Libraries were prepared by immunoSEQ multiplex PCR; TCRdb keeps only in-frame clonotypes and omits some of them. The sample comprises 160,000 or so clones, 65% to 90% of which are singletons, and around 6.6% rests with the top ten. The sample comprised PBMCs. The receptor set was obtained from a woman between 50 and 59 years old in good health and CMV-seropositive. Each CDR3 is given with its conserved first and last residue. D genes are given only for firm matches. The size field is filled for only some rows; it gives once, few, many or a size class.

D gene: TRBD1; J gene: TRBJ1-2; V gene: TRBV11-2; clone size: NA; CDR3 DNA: TGTGCCAGCAACCCCGGGACAGGGGCCCAGAAGAACTATGGCTACACCTTC; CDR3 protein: CASNPGTGAQKNYGYTF
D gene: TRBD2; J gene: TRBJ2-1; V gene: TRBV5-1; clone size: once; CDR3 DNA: TGCGCCAGCAGCTCGGGGGGGTCATCCTACAATGAGCAGTTCTTC; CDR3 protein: CASSSGGSSYNEQFF
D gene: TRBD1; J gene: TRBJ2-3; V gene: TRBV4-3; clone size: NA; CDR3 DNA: TGCGCCAGCAGCCAAGACGAGACAGGGGGCACAGATACGCAGTATTTT; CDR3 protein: CASSQDETGGTDTQYF
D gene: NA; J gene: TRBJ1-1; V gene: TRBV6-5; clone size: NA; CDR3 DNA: TGTGCCAGCAGTTACGGCCAGGGCACTATGAACACTGAAGCTTTCTTT; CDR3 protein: CASSYGQGTMNTEAFF
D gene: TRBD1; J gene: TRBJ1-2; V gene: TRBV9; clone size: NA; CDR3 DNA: TGTGCCAGCAGCGTAGGGGGACAGTCCAACTATGGCTACACCTTC; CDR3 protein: CASSVGGQSNYGYTF
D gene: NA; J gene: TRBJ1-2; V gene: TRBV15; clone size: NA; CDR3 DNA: TGTGCCACCAGGAACTCTGGGGGGAACTATGGCTACACCTTC; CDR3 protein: CATRNSGGNYGYTF
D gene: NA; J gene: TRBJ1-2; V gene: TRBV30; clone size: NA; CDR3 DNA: TGTGCCTGGAGTCCCGCCAGTGGTGGCTACACCTTC; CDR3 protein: CAWSPASGGYTF
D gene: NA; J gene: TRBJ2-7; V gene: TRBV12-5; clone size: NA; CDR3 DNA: TGTGCTAGTGGTTTCGCCGGAACGGGAACGGAACAGTACTTC; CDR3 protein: CASGFAGTGTEQYF
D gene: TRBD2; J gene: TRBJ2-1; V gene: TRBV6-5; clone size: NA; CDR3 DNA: TGTGCCAGCAGAGAGCGGGGGGGCCTTAATGAGCAGTTCTTC; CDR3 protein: CASRERGGLNEQFF
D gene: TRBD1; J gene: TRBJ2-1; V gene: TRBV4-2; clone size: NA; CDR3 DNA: TGTGCCAGCAGCCCCTACAGGGGGCACCCCAATGAGCAGTTCTTC; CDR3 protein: CASSPYRGHPNEQFF
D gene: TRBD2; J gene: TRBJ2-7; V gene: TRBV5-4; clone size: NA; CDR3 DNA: TGTGCCAGCAGCTTGGGCCCAGCGGGGGGGCGCGAGCAGTACTTC; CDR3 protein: CASSLGPAGGREQYF
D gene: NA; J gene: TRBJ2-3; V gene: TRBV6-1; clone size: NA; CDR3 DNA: TGTGCCAGCTCGACTCAGATGACAGATACGCAGTATTTT; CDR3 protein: CASSTQMTDTQYF
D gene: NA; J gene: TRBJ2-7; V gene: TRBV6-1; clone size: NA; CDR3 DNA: TGTGCCACCAGAAGAGGGATCCCCTACGAGCAGTACTTC; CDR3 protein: CATRRGIPYEQYF
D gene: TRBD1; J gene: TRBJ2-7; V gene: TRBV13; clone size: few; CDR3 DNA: TGTGCCAGCAGCTTAGGGACAGGGGTCAACGAGCAGTACTTC; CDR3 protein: CASSLGTGVNEQYF
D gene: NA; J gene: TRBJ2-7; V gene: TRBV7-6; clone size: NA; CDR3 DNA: TGTGCCAGCAGCTTAGATATAGCGAGCTACGAGCAGTACTTC; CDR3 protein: CASSLDIASYEQYF
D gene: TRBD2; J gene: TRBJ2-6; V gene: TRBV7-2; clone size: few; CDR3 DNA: TGTGCCAGCAGCTTAGTTAATCTAGCGGGGGGCTATGGGGCCAACGTCCTGACTTTC; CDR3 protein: CASSLVNLAGGYGANVLTF
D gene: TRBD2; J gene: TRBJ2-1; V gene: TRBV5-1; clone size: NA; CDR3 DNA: TGCGCCAGCAGCTCTTCTCGCGGGGGGGCGGGGGAGCAGTTCTTC; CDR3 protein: CASSSSRGGAGEQFF
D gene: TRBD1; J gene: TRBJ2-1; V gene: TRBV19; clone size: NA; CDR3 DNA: TGTGCCAGTAGTTTCGGGACAGGGAAATGGTCAAGGCAGTTCTTC; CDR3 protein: CASSFGTGKWSRQFF
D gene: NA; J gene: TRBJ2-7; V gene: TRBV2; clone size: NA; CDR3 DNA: TGTGCCAGCACCCCTGGCCGCGACAGGTTCCCAAGGGAGGGGTACTTC; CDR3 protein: CASTPGRDRFPREGYF
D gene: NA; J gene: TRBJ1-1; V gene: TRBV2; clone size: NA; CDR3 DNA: TGTGCCAGCAGCGTCGTCCCGAACACTGAAGCTTTCTTT; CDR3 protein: CASSVVPNTEAFF
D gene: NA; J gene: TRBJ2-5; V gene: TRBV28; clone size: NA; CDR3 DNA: TGTGCCAGCAGTTTAGCCGGGGGGCAGACCCAGTACTTC; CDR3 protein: CASSLAGGQTQYF
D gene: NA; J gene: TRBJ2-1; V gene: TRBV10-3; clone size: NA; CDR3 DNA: TGTGCCATCAGCCAACTCGGTAGTGAGCAGTTCTTC; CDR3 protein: CAISQLGSEQFF
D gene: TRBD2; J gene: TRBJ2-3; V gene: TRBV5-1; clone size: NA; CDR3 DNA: TGCGCCAGCAGCTTGCGTCGGGGGGACACAGATACGCAGTATTTT; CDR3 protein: CASSLRRGDTDTQYF
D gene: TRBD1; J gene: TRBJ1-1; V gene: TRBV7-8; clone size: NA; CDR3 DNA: TGTGCCAGCAGCTTAAATGGAGGGACAGGAAACACTGAAGCTTTCTTT; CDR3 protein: CASSLNGGTGNTEAFF
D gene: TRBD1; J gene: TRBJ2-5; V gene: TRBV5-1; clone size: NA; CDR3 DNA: TGCGCCAGCACCTATACAGGGGCAGAGACCCAGTACTTC; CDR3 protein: CASTYTGAETQYF
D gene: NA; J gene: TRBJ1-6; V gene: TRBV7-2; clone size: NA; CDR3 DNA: TGTGCCAGCAGCTTCTCCCCCGGGACTAGGAATTCACCCCTCCACTTT; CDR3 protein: CASSFSPGTRNSPLHF
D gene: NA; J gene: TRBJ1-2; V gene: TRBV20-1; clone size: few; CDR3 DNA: TGCAGTGCTCCTGACAAATCTGGCTACACCTTC; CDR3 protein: CSAPDKSGYTF
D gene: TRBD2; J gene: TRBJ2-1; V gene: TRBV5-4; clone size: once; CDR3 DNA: TGTGCCAGCAGCTTAGGGACTACGAACGAGCAGTTCTTC; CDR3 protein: CASSLGTTNEQFF
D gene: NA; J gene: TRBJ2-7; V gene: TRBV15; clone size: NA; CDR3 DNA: TGTGCCACCAGCAGAGTGGGGGCTTTGGGATCCTACGAGCAGTACTTC; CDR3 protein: CATSRVGALGSYEQYF
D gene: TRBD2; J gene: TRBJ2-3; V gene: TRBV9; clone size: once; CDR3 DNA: TGTGCCAGCAGCCCCCAGAGAACTAGCGGGGGGATAAACACAGATACGCAGTATTTT; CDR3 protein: CASSPQRTSGGINTDTQYF
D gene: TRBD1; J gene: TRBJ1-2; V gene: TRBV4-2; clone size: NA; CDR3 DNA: TGTGCCAGCAGCCAAGAGGACAGGAAGGGCTACACCTTC; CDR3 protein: CASSQEDRKGYTF
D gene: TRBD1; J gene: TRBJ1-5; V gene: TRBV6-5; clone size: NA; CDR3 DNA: TGTGCCAGCAGTTACTCGGGACAGGGCCAGCCCCAGCATTTT; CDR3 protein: CASSYSGQGQPQHF
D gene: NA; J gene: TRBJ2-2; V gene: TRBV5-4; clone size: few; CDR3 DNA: TGTGCCAGCAGTGGGACAAACCAAAAAACCGGGGAGCTGTTTTTT; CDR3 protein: CASSGTNQKTGELFF
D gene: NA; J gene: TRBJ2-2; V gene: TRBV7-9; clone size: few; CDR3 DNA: TGTGCCAGCAGCTTAGTGTCGGGGGGCAGGCGGACCGGGGAGCTGTTTTTT; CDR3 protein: CASSLVSGGRRTGELFF
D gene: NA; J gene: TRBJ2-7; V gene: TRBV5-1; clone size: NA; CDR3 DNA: TGCGCCAGCAGGGAACCGGGACAATGGGAGCAGTACTTC; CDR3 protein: CASREPGQWEQYF
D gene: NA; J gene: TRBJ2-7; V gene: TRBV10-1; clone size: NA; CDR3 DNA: TGCGCCAGCAGTGAGTCGGGGGGTACCTACGAGCAGTACTTC; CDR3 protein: CASSESGGTYEQYF
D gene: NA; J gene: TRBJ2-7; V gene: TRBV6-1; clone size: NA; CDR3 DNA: TGTGCCAGCAGTGGGGTTTGGCCGGACACCTACGAGCAGTACTTC; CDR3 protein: CASSGVWPDTYEQYF
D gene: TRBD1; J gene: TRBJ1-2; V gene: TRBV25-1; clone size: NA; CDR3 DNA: TGTGCCAGCAGTGACACACAGGGGCAGAAAGGCTACACCTTC; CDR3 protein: CASSDTQGQKGYTF
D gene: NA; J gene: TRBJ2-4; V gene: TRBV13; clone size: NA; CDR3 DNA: TGTGCCAGCAGCTTAACAGCGGGCAAAAACATTCAGTACTTC; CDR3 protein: CASSLTAGKNIQYF
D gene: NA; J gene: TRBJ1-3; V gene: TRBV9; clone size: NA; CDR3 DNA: TGTGCCAGCAGCGCGCAGCCGGGGGGCCAGGGAAACACCATATATTTT; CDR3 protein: CASSAQPGGQGNTIYF
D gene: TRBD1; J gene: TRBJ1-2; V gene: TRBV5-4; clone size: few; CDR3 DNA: TGTGCCAGCAGCCAATGGACAGGGGGCTACACCTTC; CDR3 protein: CASSQWTGGYTF
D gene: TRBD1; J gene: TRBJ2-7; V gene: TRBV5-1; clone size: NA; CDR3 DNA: TGCGCCAGCAGCTTCCCGGGACAGGGCTACGAGCAGTACTTC; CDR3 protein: CASSFPGQGYEQYF
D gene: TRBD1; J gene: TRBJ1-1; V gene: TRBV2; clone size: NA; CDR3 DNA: TGTGCCAGCAGTAAGGGGACAGGCCGCATGAACACTGAAGCTTTCTTT; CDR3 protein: CASSKGTGRMNTEAFF
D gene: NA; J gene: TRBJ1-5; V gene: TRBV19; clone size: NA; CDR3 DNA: TGTGCCAGTAGTTTCCGGGGGACCAATCAGCCCCAGCATTTT; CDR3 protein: CASSFRGTNQPQHF
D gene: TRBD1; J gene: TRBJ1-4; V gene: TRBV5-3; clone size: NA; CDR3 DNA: TGTGCCAGAAGCGCTGGACAGGGGGCCCCGAATGAAAAACTGTTTTTT; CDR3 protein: CARSAGQGAPNEKLFF
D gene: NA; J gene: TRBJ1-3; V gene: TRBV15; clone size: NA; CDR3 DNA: TGTGCCACCAGCAGAGATCTACAGGAGGGCCGAAACACCATATATTTT; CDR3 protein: CATSRDLQEGRNTIYF
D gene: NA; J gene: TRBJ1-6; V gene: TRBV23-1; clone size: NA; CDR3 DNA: TGCGCCAGCAGTCAGGGGGGGGAAGGGCCACCCCTCCACTTT; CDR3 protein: CASSQGGEGPPLHF
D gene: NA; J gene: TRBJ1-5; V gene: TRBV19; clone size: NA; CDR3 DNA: TGTGCCAGTACCAAGGGGGATAGCAATCAGCCCCAGCATTTT; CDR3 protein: CASTKGDSNQPQHF
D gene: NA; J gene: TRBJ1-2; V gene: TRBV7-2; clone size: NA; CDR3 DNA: TGTGCCAGCAGCTTTAGCTTGGGCTACACCTTC; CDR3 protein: CASSFSLGYTF
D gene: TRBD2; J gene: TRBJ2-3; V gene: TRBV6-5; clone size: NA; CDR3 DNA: TGTGCCAGCAGAACGGGGGGGTTGGATACGCAGTATTTT; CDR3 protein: CASRTGGLDTQYF